The present T cell receptor (beta chain) was sequenced within a study of cytomegalovirus exposure and HLA in healthy donors. Whole-study results and caveats: The finding came from a later analysis; first-cohort TCR clusters tended to co-occur in the roughly 120 validation repertoires.

Some clones are missing from TCRdb's copy, which holds only in-frame ones; the method was immunoSEQ multiplex PCR. The sample holds about 160,000 clones, 80% to 90% seen once. The donors were members of the validation cohort comprising about 130 subjects, separate from the approximately 700-subject first cohort. On this clone itself: The antigen is not known.

Sequencing input: PBMCs. The clonotype was recovered from a woman aged 25-40 years in good health and CMV-seronegative.

CDR3 residues: CASSQAPGGWVGRGLVNTEAFF. CDR3 nucleotides: TGTGCCAGCAGCCAAGCTCCTGGCGGCTGGGTCGGGCGCGGATTAGTTAACACTGAAGCTTTCTTT. The rearrangement links TRBV4-2 to TRBJ1-1; D not certain. Looked up from germline, CDR1 is LGHNA and CDR2 is YNFKEQ. Between the trimmed V and J ends, which lost 1 base and 2 bases, there was a span of 32 bases. CDR3 length: 22 residues.